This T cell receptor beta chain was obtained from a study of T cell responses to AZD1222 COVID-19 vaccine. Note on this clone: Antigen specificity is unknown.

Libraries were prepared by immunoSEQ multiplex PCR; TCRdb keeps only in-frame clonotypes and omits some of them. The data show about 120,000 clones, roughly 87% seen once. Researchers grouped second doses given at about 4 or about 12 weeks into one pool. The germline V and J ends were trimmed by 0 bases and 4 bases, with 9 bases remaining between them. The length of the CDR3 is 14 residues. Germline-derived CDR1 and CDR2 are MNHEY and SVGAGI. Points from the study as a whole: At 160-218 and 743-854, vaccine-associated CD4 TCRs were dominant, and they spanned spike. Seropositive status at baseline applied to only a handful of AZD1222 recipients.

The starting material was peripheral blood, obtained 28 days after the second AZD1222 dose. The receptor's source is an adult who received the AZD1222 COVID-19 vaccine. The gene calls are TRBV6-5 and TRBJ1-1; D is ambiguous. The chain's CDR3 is CASSYSRVSTEAFF. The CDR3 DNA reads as TGTGCCAGCAGTTACTCCCGGGTTTCCACTGAAGCTTTCTTT.